These T cell receptor beta chains were read from a single sample in a study of T cell responses to AZD1222 COVID-19 vaccine. This table comes from immunoSEQ multiplex PCR, and its TCRdb copy is limited to in-frame clones, with some not included. The table records 84,000 or so clones, more than 70% of them present only once. Specimen: peripheral blood, collected on day 0 of AZD1222 vaccination. The source is an adult in good health. CDR3s include the opening cysteine and the closing phenylalanine or tryptophan. The D gene is left open where the match is weak. A clone size is listed for some rows: how often the clone was seen (once, few, many), or a class if it is expanded.

V	size	J	D	CDR3	DNA
TRBV3-1/TRBV3-2	-	TRBJ2-1	TRBD2	CASSPTSGRAARQFF	TGTGCCAGCAGCCCGACTAGCGGGAGGGCCGCCAGGCAGTTCTTC
TRBV5-4	-	TRBJ2-5	TRBD2	CASSTSIETSSPQYF	TGTGCCAGCAGCACTTCTATTGAGACTAGCTCCCCACAGTACTTC
TRBV28	-	TRBJ2-7	TRBD1	CASSGTGGTYEQYF	TGTGCCAGCAGTGGGACAGGGGGTACCTACGAGCAGTACTTC
TRBV6-5	few	TRBJ1-3	-	CASRRHQGNTIYF	TGTGCCAGCAGGAGACACCAAGGAAACACCATATATTTT
TRBV5-5	-	TRBJ1-2	TRBD1	CASSPGTDRNYGYTF	TGTGCCAGCAGCCCCGGGACAGACAGAAACTATGGCTACACCTTC
TRBV5-1	once	TRBJ2-2	-	CASSSRVGGGELFF	TGCGCCAGCAGTTCCAGGGTGGGTGGCGGGGAGCTGTTTTTT
TRBV27	-	TRBJ2-1	-	CASSWGGTSNNEQFF	TGTGCCAGCAGTTGGGGCGGGACATCCAACAATGAGCAGTTCTTC
TRBV5-1	-	TRBJ2-6	TRBD1	CASSRTGSSGANVLTF	TGCGCCAGCAGCCGGACAGGATCAAGTGGGGCCAACGTCCTGACTTTC
TRBV9	-	TRBJ1-4	-	CASSPQMTAANEKLFF	TGTGCCAGCAGCCCACAGATGACAGCGGCTAATGAAAAACTGTTTTTT
TRBV25-1	-	TRBJ2-7	TRBD2	CASSESTSGGYEQYF	TGTGCCAGCAGTGAATCGACTAGCGGAGGGTATGAGCAGTACTTC
TRBV5-4	-	TRBJ2-7	TRBD1	CASSPPGQGYEQYF	TGTGCCAGCAGCCCTCCGGGACAGGGTTACGAGCAGTACTTC
TRBV15	-	TRBJ1-1	-	CATSRDFPGAGTEAFF	TGTGCCACCAGCAGAGATTTCCCGGGGGCTGGCACTGAAGCTTTCTTT
TRBV24-1	once	TRBJ2-1	TRBD2	CATSDASGGARNEQFF	TGTGCCACCAGTGATGCTAGCGGGGGGGCCAGGAATGAGCAGTTCTTC
TRBV12-3/TRBV12-4	-	TRBJ2-1	-	CASSPRGYEQFF	TGTGCCAGCAGTCCCCGGGGGTATGAGCAGTTCTTC
TRBV10-2	-	TRBJ1-3	-	CASSEIVGTGNTIYF	TGCGCCAGCAGTGAGATCGTCGGCACTGGAAACACCATATATTTT
TRBV2	-	TRBJ2-1	TRBD1	CASSGTGNNEQFF	TGTGCCAGCAGTGGGACAGGCAACAATGAGCAGTTCTTC
TRBV27	-	TRBJ2-2	TRBD1	CASRTTGPNTGELFF	TGTGCCAGCAGAACGACAGGGCCGAACACCGGGGAGCTGTTTTTT
TRBV7-9	-	TRBJ2-3	-	CASSLASTDTQYF	TGTGCCAGCAGCTTAGCTAGCACAGATACGCAGTATTTT
TRBV15	once	TRBJ1-1	-	CATSIGRGLKGGTEAFF	TGTGCCACCAGCATAGGTCGAGGGTTAAAGGGTGGAACTGAAGCTTTCTTT
TRBV19	few	TRBJ1-5	-	CASIQVGSGNQPQHF	TGTGCCAGTATCCAGGTAGGGTCGGGCAATCAGCCCCAGCATTTT
TRBV6-2/TRBV6-3	-	TRBJ1-2	-	CASSADSYGYTF	TGTGCCAGCAGCGCGGACAGCTATGGCTACACCTTC
TRBV6-5	-	TRBJ1-5	-	CASSYSRGSNQPQHF	TGTGCCAGCAGTTACTCGAGAGGGAGCAATCAGCCCCAGCATTTT
TRBV18	-	TRBJ2-3	TRBD1	CASSPVGQGPDTQYF	TGTGCCAGCTCACCCGTGGGACAGGGCCCAGATACGCAGTATTTT
TRBV10-3	few	TRBJ2-7	-	CAISQEQDGEQYF	TGTGCCATCAGCCAAGAGCAGGATGGCGAGCAGTACTTC
TRBV2	-	TRBJ2-1	TRBD2	CASSPTPGLAGGRSYNEQFF	TGTGCCAGCAGTCCGACTCCGGGACTAGCGGGAGGACGCTCCTACAATGAGCAGTTCTTC
TRBV7-9	-	TRBJ1-1	-	CASSSDTTTAFF	TGTGCCAGCAGCTCTGACACAACGACAGCTTTCTTT
TRBV5-4	-	TRBJ1-1	-	CASSLAGGQMNTEAFF	TGTGCCAGCAGCTTGGCCGGGGGACAAATGAACACTGAAGCTTTCTTT
TRBV7-2	few	TRBJ2-3	TRBD2	CASSTSAGKDTQYF	TGTGCCAGCAGCACTAGCGCTGGTAAAGATACGCAGTATTTT
TRBV5-1	-	TRBJ2-5	-	CASSAAFASGKTQYF	TGCGCCAGCAGCGCAGCCTTCGCGTCCGGAAAGACCCAGTACTTC